The following is a T cell receptor (beta chain) sequence with its context. This specimen belongs to a study of blood T cell repertoires in COVID-19. Study background: Spain, Italy and the United States supplied samples that represented acute and convalescent COVID-19.

Original analysis: Cell counts per sample came from amplifying reference gene primers. Generated by immunoSEQ multiplex PCR, the TCRdb table keeps only in-frame clones and is missing some. V and J calls and clone size come straight from that table; D and trimming were deduced from the DNA. The sample records about 130,000 clones, roughly 89% being singletons. CDR3 length equals 15 residues. Germline CDR1 is SGHRS and CDR2 is YFSETQ. Unmatched junction bases numbered 4, after V lost 0 bases and J lost 8 bases. The sequenced sample was peripheral blood. The chain combines TRBV5-1 with TRBJ1-4; 10 bases line up with TRBD1. The TCR was taken from a man in his fifties or sixties with COVID-19, enrolled during active disease. The CDR3 DNA sequence: TGCGCCAGCAGCTTGGGCGGACAGGGGGGCGAAAAACTGTTTTTT. Translated, it gives CASSLGGQGGEKLFF.